The 29 T cell receptor beta chains reported below all come from one sample, sequenced in a study of T cells in Graves' hyperthyroidism and ophthalmopathy. From RNA transcripts, TCR beta CDR3 regions were amplified. Using the HTBI primer set, a first-round RT-PCR was run on the TCR CDR3. TCRdb called the multiplex PCR reads again in MiXCR, with one record for every CDR3 protein. In the table there are 600,000 to 700,000 distinct CDR3 sequences, less than 45% of which are singletons. The sample consisted of peripheral blood or thyroid tissue (not recorded which). The receptors come from an adult man with Graves' disease, either hyperthyroidism or ophthalmopathy (not recorded which).

V and J are TRBV12-1 and TRBJ1-5; the D call of TRBD1 is as the table states it, not checked on the DNA. TRBV12-1 is a known pseudogene. This CDR3 has 16 residues. The CDR3 here is CASSFGQSDPNQPQHF. CDR3 in DNA: TGTGCCAGCAGCTTTGGACAGAGCGATCCCAATCAGCCCCAGCATTTT.

A single count supports this clonotype. One base away lies a much larger clone, so this may be a sequencing read error. The rearrangement links TRBV7-9 to TRBJ1-4; D is uncertain. The CDR3 runs to 11 residues. In germline, CDR1 is SEHNR, CDR2 FQNEAQ (reference sequence). The chain's CDR3 is CASSSSEKLLF. The CDR3, as DNA: TGTGCCAGCAGCTCTTCTGAAAAACTGCTTTTT.

This clonotype has at least ten counts. The junction and the germline gene differ at one end; a read error may be behind it. The chain is built from TRBV20-1 and TRBJ1-2; no definite D call. The CDR3 runs to 10 residues. Germline-derived CDR1 and CDR2 are DFQATT and SNEGSKA (reference sequence). The CDR3 region is CSAGEDGYTF. In DNA, the CDR3 is TGCAGTGCTGGAGAAGACGGCTACACCTTC.

This clonotype was counted ten times or more. This rearrangement joins TRBV2 to TRBJ2-7; maybe TRBD1 (6 bases). Germline CDR1 reads SNHLY; CDR2 reads FYNNEI. The V and J ends lost 5 bases and 4 bases respectively, with 12 bases between them. This CDR3 comprises 13 residues. CDR3 in DNA: TGTGCCAGCAGTAACAGGGCACTTTACGAGCAGTACTTC. This translates into CASSNRALYEQYF.

The chain recombines TRBV7-2 with TRBJ1-3; possibly TRBD1 for D (5 bases). Trimming shortened V by 0 bases and J by 0 bases, and 15 bases separated the two germline ends. Germline V gene lookup returns CDR1 SGHTA and CDR2 FQGNSA. This CDR3 is built from 18 residues. CDR3 amino acids: CASSLATGTDLSGNTIYF. DNA for the CDR3: TGTGCCAGCAGCTTAGCTACCGGGACCGACCTCTCTGGAAACACCATATATTTT.

This clonotype was counted a few times. J is TRBJ1-4 and V is TRBV7-2; TRBD1 might be the D (5 bases). CDR3 length: 16 residues. Trimming pared 1 base from V and 0 bases from J, leaving 9 bases between. From germline, CDR1 is SGHTA and CDR2 FQGNSA. In DNA, the CDR3 is TGTGCCAGCAGCTTAGGGGGCCGCTCAACTAATGAAAAACTGTTTTTT. The encoded protein is CASSLGGRSTNEKLFF.

This chain connects TRBV7-8 to TRBJ2-7; 11 bases line up with TRBD2. This CDR3 spans 16 amino acids. V dropped 5 bases and J dropped 4; count of bases not matched to a gene: 10. CDR1 and CDR2 from the germline V gene are SGHVS and FQNEAQ. The CDR3 DNA sequence: TGTGCCAGCAGCCAAGGGACTAGCGGACGCCTATACGAGCAGTACTTC. Encoded protein: CASSQGTSGRLYEQYF.

This clonotype was recorded many times. The CDR3 reads CASSLASGSRYGYTF. The CDR3, as DNA: TGTGCCAGCAGCTTAGCCTCAGGGTCGCGCTATGGCTACACCTTC. The gene calls are TRBV7-8 and TRBJ1-2; D is possibly TRBD1 (5 bases). The V gene's germline CDR1 is SGHVS and CDR2 FQNEAQ. This CDR3 comprises 15 residues. The ends were cut back, 0 bases at V and 4 bases at J, with 12 bases in the middle.

The V call is TRBV7-1, the J call TRBJ1-6; 9 nucleotides agree with TRBD1. TRBV7-1 is flagged as an ORF with uncertain function. CDR3 length equals 15 residues. J lost 8 bases, V lost 3 bases, and 5 bases had no gene match. Here the CDR3 reads CASSSGQGLYSPLHF. In nucleotides, the CDR3 is TGTGCCAGCAGCTCGGGACAGGGATTGTATTCACCCCTCCACTTT.

This clonotype has a count of ten or more. V usage is TRBV15 and J usage is TRBJ1-4, with TRBD1 matching over 8 bases. V gave up 1 base and J gave up 4 bases; unmatched junction bases: 2. This CDR3 has 15 amino acids. CDR1 is LNHNV and CDR2 is YYDKDF in the germline V gene (reference sequence). CDR3 coding DNA: TGTGCCACCAGCAGAGGGGACAGGAGTAATGAAAAACTGTTTTTT. Its protein is CATSRGDRSNEKLFF.

The table lists this clonotype with a few counts. The rearrangement joins TRBV9 to TRBJ1-2; D perhaps matches TRBD1 (5 bases). Between the trimmed V and J ends, which lost 0 bases and 5 bases, there was a span of 14 bases. CDR1 SGDLS and CDR2 YYNGEE come from the germline V gene. CDR3 length: 15 amino acids. CDR3 sequence reads: CASSVVPGQQYGYTF. The CDR3 bases are TGTGCCAGCAGCGTAGTGCCAGGGCAGCAATATGGCTACACCTTC.

This clonotype has just one count. V and J are TRBV6-5 and TRBJ2-7; TRBD1 agrees at 8 bases. The CDR3 has 15 amino acids. Germline V CDR1 and CDR2: MNHEY, SVGAGI. V shed 4 bases, J shed 6 bases, and the junction held 11 bases outside the gene matches. This CDR3 reads CASSSEGTGKLEQYF. In DNA form, the CDR3 reads TGTGCCAGCAGTTCTGAGGGGACAGGCAAACTCGAGCAGTACTTC.

This clonotype appeared a few times. This chain uses TRBV2 with TRBJ1-5; 8 bases agree with TRBD1. Germline CDR1 and CDR2: SNHLY and FYNNEI. The CDR3 spans 14 residues. V shed 6 bases, J shed 5 bases, and the junction held 6 bases outside the gene matches. The CDR3 loop is CASSGQGGYQPQHF. CDR3 nucleotide sequence: TGTGCCAGCAGCGGACAGGGTGGCTATCAGCCCCAGCATTTT.

With respect to this clonotype: A read error may account for a junction end that differs from germline. This chain connects TRBV15 to TRBJ1-3, with unresolved D. Germline CDR1 LNHNV, CDR2 YYDKDF (reference sequence). This CDR3 has 13 residues. CDR3 DNA: TGTGCCACCGGCAGAGAGTTGACGAACACCATATATTTT. Its protein is CATGRELTNTIYF.

This clonotype is a singleton in its sample. V usage is TRBV4-3 and J usage is TRBJ2-1; TRBD2 matches at 10 bases. V was clipped by 1 base and J by 7 bases; unmatched bases: 4. The CDR3 sequence is 15 residues long. Germline V lookup: CDR1 LGHNA, CDR2 YSLEER. This CDR3 is CASSQGTSGGNEQFF. Here the CDR3 DNA reads TGCGCCAGCAGCCAAGGGACTAGCGGAGGGAATGAGCAGTTCTTC.

This clonotype was observed many times. The rearrangement links TRBV20-1 to TRBJ1-2; D gene ambiguous. The length of the CDR3 is 12 residues. Germline V gives CDR1 DFQATT, CDR2 SNEGSKA (reference sequence). The ends were cut back, 6 bases at V and 1 base at J, with 9 bases in the middle. The DNA for the CDR3 is TGCAGTGCCCACCTACTTAACTATGGCTACACCTTC. Translating gives CSAHLLNYGYTF.

A note on this clonotype: One end of the junction does not line up with germline, which may come from a read error. The rearrangement uses TRBV2 and TRBJ2-5; tentatively, D is TRBD1 or TRBD2 (5 bases each). The germline V gene encodes CDR1 SNHLY and CDR2 FYNNEI. This CDR3 comprises 13 residues. CDR3 DNA: TGTGCCAGCAGCCAAGACCCCAAAGGGACCCGGTACTTC. This sequence encodes CASSQDPKGTRYF. The full variable domain, its missing parts supplied by reference TRBV2 and TRBJ2-5, is EPEVTQTPSHQVTQMGQEVILRCVPISNHLYFYWYRQILGQKVEFLVSFYNNEISEKSEIFDDQFSVERPDGSNFTLKIRSTKLEDSAMYFCASSQDPKGTRYFGPGTRLLVL.

This chain connects TRBV7-2 to TRBJ1-2, with D possibly matching TRBD1 (6 bases). CDR3 size: 14 residues. V lost 4 bases and J lost 6, with 15 bases in between. Germline V gene sequence: CDR1 SGHTA, CDR2 FQGNSA. As DNA, the CDR3 is TGTGCCAGCAGCTCCCACTCCCAGGGGAATGGCTACACCTTC. Protein: CASSSHSQGNGYTF.

This clonotype has at least ten counts. The genes are TRBV24-1 and TRBJ1-5, with D uncertain. CDR1 and CDR2 from the germline V gene are KGHDR and SFDVKD. V shed 3 bases and J shed 0 bases, with 5 bases lying between them. This CDR3 region has 14 residues. The CDR3 nucleotides are TGTGCCACCAGTGATCCCGATAGCAATCAGCCCCAGCATTTT. Translated, it gives CATSDPDSNQPQHF.

The chain combines TRBV4-1 with TRBJ1-3; D is unclear. The V and J ends lost 4 bases and 4 bases respectively, with 14 bases between them. Germline-derived CDR1 and CDR2 are MGHRA and YSYEKL. This CDR3 has 15 amino acids. CDR3 coding DNA: TGCGCCAGCAGCCCAACCGGGGTTGGAGGAAACACCATATATTTT. Residues: CASSPTGVGGNTIYF.

Note on this clonotype: The junction departs from germline at one end; a sequencing error may be responsible. This sequence joins TRBV7-9 and TRBJ2-7; D possibly uses TRBD1 or TRBD2 (6 bases each). CDR3 length: 13 amino acids. The germline CDR1 and CDR2 sequences are SEHNR and FQNEAQ (reference sequence). CDR3 sequence (DNA): TGTGCCAGCAGCTTATTGCTGGGGGGACACTTATTTTTC. Its protein product is CASSLLLGGHLFF.

The chain has TRBV9 and TRBJ2-7, with TRBD1 matching over 9 bases. Germline assignment: CDR1 SGDLS and CDR2 YYNGEE. The V and J ends lost 3 bases and 3 bases, in that order; junction bases with no gene match: 10. This CDR3 has 16 residues. Here the CDR3 reads CASSEGTGTQYYEQYF. Here the CDR3 DNA reads TGTGCCAGCAGCGAAGGGACAGGGACCCAATACTACGAGCAGTACTTC.

This clonotype was recorded a few times. V is TRBV14 and J is TRBJ2-7; 11 bases line up with TRBD2. V was pared by 4 bases and J by 3 bases, with 8 bases of the junction left unmatched. From germline, CDR1 is SGHDN and CDR2 FVKESK. This CDR3 is 16 amino acids long. The CDR3: CASSPTSGRRGYEQYF. Written as DNA, the CDR3 is TGTGCCAGCAGCCCAACTAGCGGGAGAAGAGGCTACGAGCAGTACTTC.

The DNA of the CDR3 is TGTGCCAGCTCCTCGGGGACAGGTAGGAGCAATCAGCCCCAGCATTTT. It codes for CASSSGTGRSNQPQHF. The chain joins TRBV6-6 to TRBJ1-5; 8 positions match TRBD1. This CDR3 spans 16 amino acids. V was pared by 8 bases and J by 1 base, with 10 bases of the junction left unmatched. The germline gives CDR1 MNHNY, CDR2 SVGAGI (reference sequence).

As regards this clonotype: Relative to the germline gene, one junction end is altered; a read error may explain this. J is TRBJ1-5 and V is TRBV6-5, with D hard to call. The V gene's germline CDR1 is MNHEY and CDR2 SVGAGI. This CDR3 is 12 amino acids long. The CDR3, as DNA: TGTGCCAGCACACACTACAATCAGCCCCGGCATTTT. Its protein is CASTHYNQPRHF.

The CDR3 sequence is CAISEPTGAVYEQYF. The DNA for the CDR3 is TGTGCCATCAGCGAGCCGACAGGGGCCGTCTACGAGCAGTACTTC. V is TRBV10-3 and J is TRBJ2-7; 8 bases map to TRBD1. The V and J ends lost 6 bases and 3 bases, in that order; junction bases with no gene match: 10. The CDR3 length is 15 residues. CDR1 and CDR2 (germline): ENHRY, SYGVKD.

This clonotype has ten or more counts. The J gene is TRBJ1-1, the V gene TRBV7-9; D unclear. The CDR3 extends over 12 amino acids. The germline V gene has CDR1 SEHNR and CDR2 FQNEAQ (reference sequence). The V and J ends lost 6 bases and 0 bases respectively, with 5 bases between them. CDR3 bases: TGTGCCAGCAGAGCTCTGAACACTGAAGCTTTCTTT. Translated: CASRALNTEAFF. Looking up the rest from reference TRBV7-9 and TRBJ1-1 gives the full variable domain: DTGVSQNPRHKITKRGQNVTFRCDPISEHNRLYWYRQTLGQGPEFLTYFQNEAQLEKSRLLSDRFSAERPKGSFSTLEIQRTEQGDSAMYLCASRALNTEAFFGQGTRLTVV.

V and J are TRBV5-6 and TRBJ2-7; a possible D gene is TRBD1 (5 bases). Germline V gives CDR1 SGHDT, CDR2 YYEEEE. The V gene lost 0 bases and the J gene lost 4 bases, with 17 bases spanning the gap. The length of the CDR3 is 16 residues. CDR3 bases: TGTGCCAGCAGCTTGGCGGAGTCAGGGTGGCTATACGAGCAGTACTTC. Translation gives CASSLAESGWLYEQYF. Combining the CDR3 with reference TRBV5-6 and TRBJ2-7 gives the whole variable domain DAGVTQSPTHLIKTRGQQVTLRCSPKSGHDTVSWYQQALGQGPQFIFQYYEEEERQRGNFPDRFSGHQFPNYSSELNVNALLLGDSALYLCASSLAESGWLYEQYFGPGTRLTVT.

The genes are TRBV24-1 and TRBJ2-7; the D is unclear. Germline loops: CDR1 KGHDR, CDR2 SFDVKD. Trimming removed 3 bases at V and 3 bases at J, with 8 bases between. This CDR3 contains 13 residues. The CDR3 DNA reads TGTGCCACCAGTGATGGTGGGGACTACGAGCAGTACTTC. Amino acids: CATSDGGDYEQYF.